A single sample is the source of the 23 T cell receptor beta chains below, sequenced in a study of cytomegalovirus exposure and HLA in healthy donors. Vbeta (60) and Jbeta (13) primers were used in the PCR. Using immunoSEQ multiplex PCR, the repertoire was profiled, and TCRdb retains in-frame clones only, with some absent. The table lists more than 70,000 clones. Sequenced input: PBMCs. These receptor sequences come from a woman aged 60-75 years in good health and CMV-seronegative.

The chain is built from TRBV5-1 and TRBJ2-5; 12 bases map to TRBD2. CDR3 length: 15 residues. The V gene end was trimmed by 6 bases and the J gene end by 5 bases; junction bases not matched to a gene: 8. Germline-derived CDR1 and CDR2 are SGHRS and YFSETQ. The CDR3 bases are TGCGCCAGCACGGATCTAGCGGGAGGGGGTGAGACCCAGTACTTC. Protein sequence: CASTDLAGGGETQYF.

This sequence joins TRBV6-5 and TRBJ2-7; maybe TRBD1 (5 bases). The germline V and J ends were trimmed by 7 bases and 4 bases, with 20 bases remaining between them. The CDR3 totals 15 residues. Per germline, CDR1 MNHEY and CDR2 SVGAGI. This CDR3 reads CASTLFGQGNYEQYF. The CDR3 nucleotides read TGTGCCAGCACCCTCTTCGGTCAGGGCAATTACGAGCAGTACTTC.

The genes are TRBV28 and TRBJ2-3, with D possibly being TRBD1 (6 bases). Trimming left V 6 bases short and J 1 base short, with 11 bases between. This CDR3 has 14 residues. In germline, CDR1 is MDHEN, CDR2 SYDVKM. The CDR3 DNA reads as TGTGCCAGCAGCCCCCGGACAGGCACAGATACGCAGTATTTT. This gives the protein CASSPRTGTDTQYF.

V gene TRBV20-1 combines with J gene TRBJ1-4; D unresolved. Germline values: CDR1 DFQATT, CDR2 SNEGSKA (reference sequence). This CDR3 has 10 amino acids. The CDR3 sequence: CSAPHEKLFF. The DNA for the CDR3 is TGCAGCGCGCCTCATGAAAAACTGTTTTTT.

The chain couples TRBV7-9 to TRBJ2-5; 7 bases fit TRBD1. This CDR3 spans 14 amino acids. With V trimmed by 6 bases and J by 4 bases, 8 bases remained unmatched. Germline lookup yields CDR1 SEHNR and CDR2 FQNEAQ (reference sequence). The CDR3 protein is CASRATGTVETQYF. The CDR3 DNA sequence: TGTGCCAGCAGAGCAACCGGGACAGTAGAGACCCAGTACTTC.

This chain links TRBV19 with TRBJ2-5; 11 nucleotides line up with TRBD1. Looked up from germline, CDR1 is LNHDA and CDR2 is SQIVND (reference sequence). The CDR3 is 16 residues long. With V trimmed by 4 bases and J by 4 bases, 8 bases remained unmatched. The chain's CDR3 is CASSRRTGGDLETQYF. As DNA, the CDR3 is TGTGCCAGTAGTAGGAGGACAGGGGGCGATTTAGAGACCCAGTACTTC.

The genes are TRBV2 and TRBJ1-2, with D maybe TRBD1 (5 bases). CDR1 is SNHLY, CDR2 FYNNEI, per germline. The length of the CDR3 is 14 residues. Trimming stripped 3 bases from V and 5 bases from J, with 13 bases between. CDR3 nucleotide sequence: TGTGCCAGCAGTGATTCAGAAGGGGCATATGGCTACACCTTC. It codes for CASSDSEGAYGYTF.

This clone registers medium-sized (0.01 to 0.1%) by frequency. V is TRBV2 and J is TRBJ2-7; 10 bases map to TRBD2. V was pared by 2 bases and J by 4 bases, with 8 bases of the junction left unmatched. Per germline, CDR1 SNHLY and CDR2 FYNNEI. This CDR3 is 16 amino acids long. CDR3 DNA sequence: TGTGCCAGCAGTGAACCTCTAGCGGGAGAGAGTTACGAGCAGTACTTC. Its translation is CASSEPLAGESYEQYF.

V usage is TRBV28 and J usage is TRBJ2-3, with a possible D match to TRBD2 (7 bases). Deletions cut 4 bases from V and 7 bases from J, with 27 bases between. Germline V gene sequence: CDR1 MDHEN, CDR2 SYDVKM. The CDR3 consists of 18 residues. In DNA, the CDR3 is TGTGCCAGCAGTTGGGGGGGCGGCGGGAGTAGAGTTGGAAATACGCAGTATTTT. It is translated as CASSWGGGGSRVGNTQYF.

CDR3 amino acids: CAISANQREGDTQYF. CDR3 bases: TGTGCCATCAGTGCGAATCAGCGGGAGGGGGATACGCAGTATTTT. The chain uses TRBV10-3 and TRBJ2-3, with 10 bases that match TRBD2. The CDR3 contains 15 residues. The V gene's germline CDR1 is ENHRY and CDR2 SYGVKD. J was trimmed by 6 bases and V by 4 bases; bases with no gene match: 7.

The J gene is TRBJ2-7, the V gene TRBV5-4; D not certain. Trimming took off 0 bases at V and 1 base at J, with 11 bases between the two ends. The CDR3 runs to 15 residues. Germline CDR1 is SGHNT and CDR2 is YYREEE (reference sequence). The CDR3, as DNA: TGTGCCAGCAGCTTGGAGATGGGCCCATCCTACGAGCAGTACTTC. Translating gives CASSLEMGPSYEQYF.

The V call is TRBV18, the J call TRBJ2-3; TRBD1 aligns across 11 bases. The CDR3 sequence is 16 residues long. V was clipped by 0 bases and J by 4 bases; unmatched bases: 3. Germline V gene sequence: CDR1 KGHSH, CDR2 LQKENI. CDR3 loop: CASSPPVGQGADTQYF. As DNA, the CDR3 is TGTGCCAGCTCACCACCGGTGGGACAGGGGGCAGATACGCAGTATTTT.

The CDR3 DNA sequence: TGTGCCTGGAGCCTTCGTCGGTTAGCTGAAGCTTTCTTT. Encoded protein: CAWSLRRLAEAFF. The chain links TRBV30 to TRBJ1-1, with D hard to call. This CDR3 is 13 amino acids long. Looked up from germline, CDR1 is GTSNPN and CDR2 is SVGIG (reference sequence). Trimming removed 3 bases from V and 6 bases from J, with 14 bases in between. Combining the CDR3 with reference TRBV30 and TRBJ1-1 gives the whole variable domain SQTIHQWPATLVQPVGSPLSLECTVEGTSNPNLYWYRQAAGRGLQLLFYSVGIGQISSEVPQNLSASRPQDRQFILSSKKLLLSDSGFYLCAWSLRRLAEAFFGQGTRLTVV.

This chain connects TRBV2 to TRBJ1-6; D not certain. CDR1 and CDR2 from the germline V gene are SNHLY and FYNNEI. V was trimmed by 0 bases and J by 9 bases, leaving 12 bases between them. The CDR3 loop spans 15 amino acids. The CDR3 is CASSEASPDFSPLHF. CDR3 bases: TGTGCCAGCAGTGAAGCTTCCCCAGATTTTTCACCCCTCCACTTT.

Here the CDR3 DNA reads TGTGCCAGCAGTTCCCCGGGACAGCTTAAAGAGACCCAGTACTTC. It is translated as CASSSPGQLKETQYF. The chain links TRBV28 to TRBJ2-5; 7 bases agree with TRBD1. The ends lost 4 bases at V and 3 bases at J; junction bases unmatched: 8. The CDR3 loop spans 15 amino acids. Per the germline V gene, CDR1 is MDHEN and CDR2 is SYDVKM.

The chain uses TRBV7-9 and TRBJ1-5; TRBD1 aligns across 9 bases. This CDR3 is 16 amino acids long. After removal of 5 bases from V and 2 bases from J, the junction contained 7 bases not matched to a gene. Germline loops: CDR1 SEHNR, CDR2 FQNEAQ (reference sequence). This CDR3 reads CASSAPGQGGNQPQHF. In DNA form, the CDR3 reads TGTGCCAGCAGCGCACCGGGACAGGGAGGCAATCAGCCCCAGCATTTT.

The chain recombines TRBV5-1 with TRBJ2-1; 9 nucleotides align to TRBD2. Per germline, CDR1 SGHRS and CDR2 YFSETQ. V dropped 2 bases and J dropped 7; count of bases not matched to a gene: 4. The CDR3 loop spans 14 amino acids. In DNA, the CDR3 is TGCGCCAGCAGCTTCGGCGGGAGGGGGAATGAGCAGTTCTTC. Its translation: CASSFGGRGNEQFF.

This chain joins TRBV6-1 and TRBJ2-1; 8 bases agree with TRBD2. The germline V gene encodes CDR1 MNHNS and CDR2 SASEGT. The CDR3 loop spans 15 amino acids. With V trimmed by 8 bases and J by 4 bases, 10 bases remained unmatched. DNA for the CDR3: TGTGCCAGCTCGCTCACTAGCGGCTTATACAATGAGCAGTTCTTC. As protein: CASSLTSGLYNEQFF.

The chain carries TRBV15 and TRBJ2-5, with D perhaps TRBD2 (6 bases). The V end was cut by 8 bases, the J end by 0 bases, with 10 bases between. The CDR3 loop spans 13 amino acids. Germline CDR1 and CDR2: LNHNV and YYDKDF (reference sequence). For the CDR3, the DNA is TGTGCCACCTCCGGAGGGTACCAAGAGACCCAGTACTTC. This translates into CATSGGYQETQYF.

The chain is built from TRBV25-1 and TRBJ1-2; D remains ambiguous. Germline V gives CDR1 MGHDK, CDR2 SYGVNS. The length of the CDR3 is 13 residues. V was cut by 6 bases and J by 3 bases, with 11 bases left in between. The CDR3 DNA follows: TGTGCCAGCAGGAGAGGTGTCGACTATGGCTACACCTTC. Protein product: CASRRGVDYGYTF.

V usage is TRBV19 and J usage is TRBJ2-2; 10 bases fit TRBD1. J lost 5 bases, V lost 10 bases, and 7 bases had no gene match. Germline CDR1 LNHDA, CDR2 SQIVND (reference sequence). CDR3 size: 14 residues. Written as DNA, the CDR3 is TGTGCCACCTCCGGGACAGGGGCAACCGGGGAGCTGTTTTTT. Amino acids: CATSGTGATGELFF. Together with reference TRBV19 and TRBJ2-2, the CDR3 gives the full variable domain: DGGITQSPKYLFRKEGQNVTLSCEQNLNHDAMYWYRQDPGQGLRLIYYSQIVNDFQKGDIAEGYSVSREKKESFPLTVTSAQKNPTAFYLCATSGTGATGELFFGEGSRLTVL.

The chain recombines TRBV2 with TRBJ2-3, with 8 positions matching TRBD2. V gave up 5 bases and J gave up 0 bases; unmatched junction bases: 7. CDR3 length: 16 amino acids. Germline CDR1 and CDR2: SNHLY and FYNNEI. The CDR3 sequence: CASSPRLAQSTDTQYF. The CDR3 region has the DNA TGTGCCAGCAGTCCGAGACTAGCGCAGAGCACAGATACGCAGTATTTT.

This sequence joins TRBV28 and TRBJ2-7; D not certain. CDR1 MDHEN and CDR2 SYDVKM come from the germline V gene. V gave up 5 bases and J gave up 3 bases, with 11 bases separating them. The CDR3 consists of 13 residues. CDR3 loop: CASSGGSYYEQYF. The DNA for the CDR3 is TGTGCCAGCAGTGGTGGCAGTTACTACGAGCAGTACTTC.